This T cell receptor beta chain was sequenced for a study of vaccination and CD4 T cells after COVID-19. Study background: The study enrolled six male and four female convalescents, two of whom were Hispanic. The study drew post-COVID samples a median roughly 100 days after diagnosis (range 35 to 161).

This clonotype is categorized as large. Its antigen is unknown. Whole-study results and caveats: Spike mono-reactivity applied to 304 of 307 vaccine-specific clones detected in convalescent patients.

The treatment denotes: roughly 11-day PBMC culture with coronavirus spike peptide pools or control peptides (ViraFEST assay). Positive PCR dates spanned March to December 2020, predating US Alpha, Beta and Delta variants. Germline-derived CDR1 and CDR2 are DFQATT and SNEGSKA (reference sequence). The CDR3 runs to 14 residues. With 1 base removed from V and 8 bases from J, the gap between germline ends came to 17 bases. Cultured CD4+ T cell DNA was sequenced using the Oncomine TCR Beta short-read assay. TCRdb itself ran the PCR reads through MiXCR, one entry per CDR3 protein. The sample yields some 3,200 distinct CDR3 sequences, about a fifth seen once.

This sequence originates from a human donor who had recovered from COVID-19. V and J are TRBV20-1 and TRBJ1-1, with D possibly being TRBD1 (6 bases). Source material: CD4+ T cells from blood, cultured in vitro. In nucleotides, the CDR3 is TGCAGTGCTAGAGTTGGAGCGGGGGCGATAGAAGCTTTCTTT. Protein sequence: CSARVGAGAIEAFF.